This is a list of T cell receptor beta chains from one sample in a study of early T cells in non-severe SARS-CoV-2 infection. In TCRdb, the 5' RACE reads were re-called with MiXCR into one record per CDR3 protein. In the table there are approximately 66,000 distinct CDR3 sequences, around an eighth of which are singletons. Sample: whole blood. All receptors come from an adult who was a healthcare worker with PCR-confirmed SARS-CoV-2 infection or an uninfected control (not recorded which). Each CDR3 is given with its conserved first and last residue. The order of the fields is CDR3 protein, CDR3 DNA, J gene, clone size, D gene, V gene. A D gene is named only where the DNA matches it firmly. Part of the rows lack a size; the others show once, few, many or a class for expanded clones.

CASSGTSGRTDTQYF | TGTGCCAGCAGCGGGACTAGCGGTCGCACAGATACGCAGTATTTT | TRBJ2-3 | many | TRBD2 | TRBV7-9
CASSLTDPTEAFF | TGTGCCAGCAGTCTCACGGACCCCACTGAAGCTTTCTTT | TRBJ1-1 | NA | NA | TRBV28
CASSFGPYQETQYF | TGTGCCAGCAGTTTCGGGCCCTACCAAGAGACCCAGTACTTC | TRBJ2-5 | NA | NA | TRBV28
CATEPGHNVLTF | TGTGCCACAGAGCCGGGCCACAACGTCCTGACTTTC | TRBJ2-6 | many | NA | TRBV12-3/TRBV12-4
CSAPVNERGGYEQYF | TGCAGTGCTCCTGTTAATGAGCGGGGGGGCTACGAGCAGTACTTC | TRBJ2-7 | NA | TRBD2 | TRBV20-1
CSALTTNTEAFF | TGCAGTGCCCTGACAACTAACACTGAAGCTTTCTTT | TRBJ1-1 | many | NA | TRBV20-1
CASHLEGTAKNIQYF | TGTGCCAGCCATCTGGAGGGGACGGCCAAAAACATTCAGTACTTC | TRBJ2-4 | many | NA | TRBV2
CASSLADYPFF | TGTGCCAGCAGCTTAGCCGACTATCCCTTCTTC | TRBJ2-1 | NA | NA | TRBV7-8
CASSLFEAAGTSGRVMRNEQFF | TGTGCCAGCAGTTTATTTGAGGCAGCCGGGACTAGCGGGAGGGTGATGCGGAATGAGCAGTTCTTC | TRBJ2-1 | few | TRBD2 | TRBV28
CASSIWLAGQETQYF | TGTGCCAGTAGTATTTGGCTAGCGGGACAAGAGACCCAGTACTTC | TRBJ2-5 | NA | TRBD2 | TRBV19
CASSQGAQQGCSGNTIYF | TGTGCCAGCAGCCAAGGAGCCCAGCAGGGATGCTCTGGAAACACCATATATTTT | TRBJ1-3 | few | NA | TRBV3-2
CASSLGGGGNYSPLHF | TGTGCCAGCAGCTTAGGCGGTGGGGGTAATTATTCACCCCTCCACTTT | TRBJ1-6 | NA | NA | TRBV7-2
CSLETGAYTQYF | TGCAGCCTGGAGACAGGGGCATATACGCAGTATTTT | TRBJ2-3 | NA | TRBD1 | TRBV29-1
CASGIDRGGNSPLHF | TGTGCCAGCGGGATTGACAGGGGAGGTAATTCACCCCTCCACTTT | TRBJ1-6 | few | TRBD1 | TRBV2
CASSVLARTDTQYF | TGTGCCAGCAGCGTACTAGCGCGTACAGATACGCAGTATTTT | TRBJ2-3 | many | NA | TRBV9
CASSPERGRGTDTQYF | TGTGCCAGCAGCCCGGAAAGAGGCCGCGGGACAGATACGCAGTATTTT | TRBJ2-3 | many | NA | TRBV2
CASSQDRVRTGGANSAYEQYF | TGCGCCAGCAGCCAAGATAGGGTCCGGACAGGGGGCGCGAATTCGGCCTACGAGCAGTACTTC | TRBJ2-7 | many | TRBD1 | TRBV4-3
CATSDPNQPQHF | TGTGCCACCAGTGATCCCAATCAGCCCCAGCATTTT | TRBJ1-5 | few | NA | TRBV24-1
CASSSHSLTSGRALETQYF | TGTGCCAGCAGTTCCCACTCTTTGACTAGCGGGAGGGCGTTGGAGACCCAGTACTTC | TRBJ2-5 | NA | TRBD2 | TRBV27
CSARDRDEQYF | TGCAGTGCTAGAGATAGGGACGAGCAGTACTTC | TRBJ2-7 | NA | NA | TRBV20-1
CASRPGTEYSNQPQHF | TGTGCCAGCAGACCCGGGACAGAATATAGCAATCAGCCCCAGCATTTT | TRBJ1-5 | NA | TRBD1 | TRBV6-5
CASSLTGVETQYF | TGTGCCAGCAGCTTAACGGGGGTAGAGACCCAGTACTTC | TRBJ2-5 | NA | NA | TRBV11-2
CSARGTGANYGYTF | TGCAGTGCTAGAGGTACCGGGGCCAACTATGGCTACACCTTC | TRBJ1-2 | many | NA | TRBV20-1